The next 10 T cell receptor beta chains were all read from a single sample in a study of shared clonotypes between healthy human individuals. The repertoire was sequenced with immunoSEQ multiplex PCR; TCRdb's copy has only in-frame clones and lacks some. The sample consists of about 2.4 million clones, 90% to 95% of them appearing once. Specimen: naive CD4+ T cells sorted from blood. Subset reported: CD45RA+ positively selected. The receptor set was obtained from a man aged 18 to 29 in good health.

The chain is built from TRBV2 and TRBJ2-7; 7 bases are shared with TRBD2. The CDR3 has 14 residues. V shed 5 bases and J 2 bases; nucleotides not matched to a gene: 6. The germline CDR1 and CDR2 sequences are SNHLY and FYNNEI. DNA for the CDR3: TGTGCCAGCAGTCAAGGACTAGGCGCCTACGAGCAGTACTTC. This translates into CASSQGLGAYEQYF. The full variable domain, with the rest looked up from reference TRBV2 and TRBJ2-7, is EPEVTQTPSHQVTQMGQEVILRCVPISNHLYFYWYRQILGQKVEFLVSFYNNEISEKSEIFDDQFSVERPDGSNFTLKIRSTKLEDSAMYFCASSQGLGAYEQYFGPGTRLTVT.

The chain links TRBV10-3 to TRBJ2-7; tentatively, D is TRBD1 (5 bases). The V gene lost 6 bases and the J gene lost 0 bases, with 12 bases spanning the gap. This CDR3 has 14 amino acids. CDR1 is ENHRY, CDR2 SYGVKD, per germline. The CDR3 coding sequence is TGTGCCATCAGGGGTGACAGCCACTCCTACGAGCAGTACTTC. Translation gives CAIRGDSHSYEQYF.

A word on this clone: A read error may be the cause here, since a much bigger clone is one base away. CDR3 region: CASSSQENTEAFF. Here the CDR3 DNA reads TGTGCCAGCAGCTCACAGGAGAACACTGAAGCTTTCTTT. The chain is built from TRBV7-2 and TRBJ1-1; perhaps TRBD1 as D (5 bases). The germline V gene encodes CDR1 SGHTA and CDR2 FQGNSA. Deletions cut 4 bases from V and 1 base from J, with 7 bases between. The CDR3 totals 13 residues.

CDR3 residues: CASSLGLGVDTQYF. CDR3 DNA: TGTGCCAGCAGCCTCGGACTGGGGGTAGATACGCAGTATTTT. This chain uses TRBV7-9 with TRBJ2-3, with D tentatively TRBD1 or TRBD2 (5 bases each). With 5 bases removed from V and 5 bases from J, the gap between germline ends came to 14 bases. Germline lookup yields CDR1 SEHNR and CDR2 FQNEAQ (reference sequence). CDR3 size: 14 residues. Complete variable domain (other parts from reference TRBV7-9 and TRBJ2-3): DTGVSQNPRHKITKRGQNVTFRCDPISEHNRLYWYRQTLGQGPEFLTYFQNEAQLEKSRLLSDRFSAERPKGSFSTLEIQRTEQGDSAMYLCASSLGLGVDTQYFGPGTRLTVL.

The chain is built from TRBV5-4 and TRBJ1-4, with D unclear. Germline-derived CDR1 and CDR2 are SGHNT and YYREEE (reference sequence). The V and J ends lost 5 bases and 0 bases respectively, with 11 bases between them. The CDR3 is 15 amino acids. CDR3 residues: CASSYRIATNEKLFF. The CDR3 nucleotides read TGTGCCAGCAGTTATCGGATTGCAACTAATGAAAAACTGTTTTTT.

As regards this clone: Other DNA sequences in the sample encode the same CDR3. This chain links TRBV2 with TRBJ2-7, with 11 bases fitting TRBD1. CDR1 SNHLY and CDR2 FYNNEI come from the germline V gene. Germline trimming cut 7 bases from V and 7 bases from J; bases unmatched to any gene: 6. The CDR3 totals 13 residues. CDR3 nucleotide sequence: TGTGCCAGCACCGGACAGGGGGCGGTGGAGCAGTACTTC. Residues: CASTGQGAVEQYF.

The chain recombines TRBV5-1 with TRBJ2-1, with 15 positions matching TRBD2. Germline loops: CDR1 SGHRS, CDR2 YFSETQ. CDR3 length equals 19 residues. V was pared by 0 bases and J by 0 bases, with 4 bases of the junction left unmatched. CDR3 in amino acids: CASSLAGLAGGPSYNEQFF. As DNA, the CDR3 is TGCGCCAGCAGCTTGGCAGGACTAGCGGGAGGGCCCTCCTACAATGAGCAGTTCTTC.

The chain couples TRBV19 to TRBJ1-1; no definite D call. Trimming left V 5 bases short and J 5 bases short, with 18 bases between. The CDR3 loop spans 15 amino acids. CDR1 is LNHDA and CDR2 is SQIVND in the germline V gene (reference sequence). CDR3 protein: CASSESGSGRTEAFF. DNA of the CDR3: TGTGCCAGTAGTGAGTCAGGATCGGGAAGGACTGAAGCTTTCTTT.

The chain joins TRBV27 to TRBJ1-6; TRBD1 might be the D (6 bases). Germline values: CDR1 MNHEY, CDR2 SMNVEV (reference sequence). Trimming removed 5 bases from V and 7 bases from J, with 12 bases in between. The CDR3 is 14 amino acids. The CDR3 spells CASSTQGINSPLHF. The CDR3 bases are TGTGCCAGCAGTACCCAGGGGATCAATTCACCCCTCCACTTT.

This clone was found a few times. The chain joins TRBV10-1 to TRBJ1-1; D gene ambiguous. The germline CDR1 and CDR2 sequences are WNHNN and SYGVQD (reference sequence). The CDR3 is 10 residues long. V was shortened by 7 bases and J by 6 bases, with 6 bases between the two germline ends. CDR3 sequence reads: CASMWSEAFF. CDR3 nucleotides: TGCGCCAGCATGTGGTCTGAAGCTTTCTTT.